Below, 7 T cell receptor beta chains from the same sample are listed, as sequenced in a study of shared clonotypes between healthy human individuals. Generated by immunoSEQ multiplex PCR, the TCRdb table keeps only in-frame clones and is missing some. Here the sample spans about 1 million clones, around three quarters being singletons. Sequences were obtained from memory CD4+ T cells from PBMCs. Subset specified: CD45RA-negative fraction. The receptors here all came from a man younger than 35 in good health. Some clones in this sample may be carry-over from other donors' samples.

The chain uses TRBV28 and TRBJ1-1, with D unresolved. This CDR3 is 15 amino acids long. Deletions cut 1 base from V and 2 bases from J, with 11 bases between. CDR1 MDHEN and CDR2 SYDVKM come from the germline V gene. CDR3 in DNA: TGTGCCAGCAGTTTATACCCGGGCCAAAACACTGAAGCTTTCTTT. Translating gives CASSLYPGQNTEAFF.

This clone has just a few counts. This rearrangement joins TRBV19 to TRBJ2-3; 8 bases match TRBD1. J was trimmed by 2 bases and V by 2 bases; bases with no gene match: 3. The CDR3 loop spans 15 amino acids. Germline V lookup: CDR1 LNHDA, CDR2 SQIVND (reference sequence). DNA of the CDR3: TGTGCCAGTAGTATAAGGGACAGGTTCACAGATACGCAGTATTTT. It codes for CASSIRDRFTDTQYF. The complete variable domain, with remaining parts taken from reference TRBV19 and TRBJ2-3, reads DGGITQSPKYLFRKEGQNVTLSCEQNLNHDAMYWYRQDPGQGLRLIYYSQIVNDFQKGDIAEGYSVSREKKESFPLTVTSAQKNPTAFYLCASSIRDRFTDTQYFGPGTRLTVL.

The chain carries TRBV18 and TRBJ1-4; D perhaps matches TRBD1 (5 bases). V lost 5 bases to trimming and J lost 8 bases, with 12 bases between them. The CDR3 is made up of 13 amino acids. From germline, CDR1 is KGHSH and CDR2 LQKENI. CDR3 in DNA: TGTGCCAGCTCAGTCGGGTGGACAGAAAAACTGTTTTTT. This translates into CASSVGWTEKLFF.

V and J are TRBV20-1 and TRBJ2-5; TRBD2 matches at 7 bases. Germline assignment: CDR1 DFQATT and CDR2 SNEGSKA (reference sequence). This CDR3 spans 11 amino acids. The CDR3 reads CSQRGQETQYF. CDR3 nucleotides: TGCAGCCAGCGGGGCCAAGAGACCCAGTACTTC.

V is TRBV25-1 and J is TRBJ2-2, with 10 positions matching TRBD2. V shed 0 bases and J 6 bases; nucleotides not matched to a gene: 7. In germline, CDR1 is MGHDK, CDR2 SYGVNS. This CDR3 comprises 17 residues. The CDR3 reads CASSEYPLAGVPGELFF. The CDR3 DNA reads TGTGCCAGCAGTGAATATCCCCTAGCGGGAGTCCCCGGGGAGCTGTTTTTT.

Only a few counts were recorded for this clone. The chain employs TRBV9 and TRBJ2-1; a weak D match, TRBD2 (6 bases). CDR1 SGDLS and CDR2 YYNGEE come from the germline V gene. The length of the CDR3 is 15 residues. V was trimmed by 4 bases and J by 5 bases, leaving 16 bases between them. The CDR3 reads CASSPSGDSNNEQFF. The CDR3 DNA reads TGTGCCAGCAGCCCCTCGGGGGACTCTAACAATGAGCAGTTCTTC.

This chain joins TRBV28 and TRBJ2-7; D unclear. Trimming removed 3 bases at V and 7 bases at J, with 13 bases between. CDR3 length: 13 amino acids. Per the germline V gene, CDR1 is MDHEN and CDR2 is SYDVKM. For the CDR3, the DNA is TGTGCCAGCAGTTTTCAACCCCCGAGGGAGCAGTACTTC. It is translated as CASSFQPPREQYF.